Below are 12 T cell receptor beta chains sequenced from a single sample in a study of OX40 agonist ivuxolimab in advanced cancers. TCRdb keeps only in-frame clones here, not all; method: immunoSEQ multiplex PCR. The repertoire includes about 48,000 clones, approximately 80% of them detected once, and around 2% sits in the top ten. Sequencing used CD4+ or CD8+ T cells sorted from blood, obtained in a trial of the OX40 agonist ivuxolimab. Source of these receptors: an adult with an advanced solid tumor such as melanoma, head and neck, liver or kidney cancer.

The chain is built from TRBV6-5 and TRBJ2-1; 13 bases match TRBD2. V lost 6 bases, J lost 4 bases, and 0 bases stayed unmatched. CDR3 length: 14 residues. The germline CDR1 and CDR2 sequences are MNHEY and SVGAGI. The CDR3 loop is CASRGLAGYNEQFF. DNA for the CDR3: TGTGCCAGCAGGGGACTAGCGGGGTACAATGAGCAGTTCTTC.

V and J are TRBV11-2 and TRBJ2-7, with 10 bases identical to TRBD1. Germline trimming cut 3 bases from V and 6 bases from J; bases unmatched to any gene: 17. The V gene's germline CDR1 is SGHAT and CDR2 FQNNGV. The CDR3 has 18 amino acids. CDR3: CASSFSDRGGGESTEQYF. The CDR3 region has the DNA TGTGCCAGCAGCTTTTCGGACAGGGGGGGCGGCGAGTCAACCGAGCAGTACTTC.

This clone was seen only a few times. The V and J genes are TRBV18 and TRBJ2-4; no reliable D call. With 2 bases removed from V and 13 bases from J, the gap between germline ends came to 15 bases. CDR1 and CDR2 (germline): KGHSH, LQKENI. This CDR3 comprises 13 residues. CDR3 residues: CASSPEGPHVQYF. The CDR3 bases are TGTGCCAGCTCACCAGAAGGGCCTCATGTACAGTACTTC.

The rearrangement joins TRBV7-9 to TRBJ2-7, with D tentatively TRBD1 (8 bases). The CDR3 extends over 19 amino acids. Germline V CDR1 and CDR2: SEHNR, FQNEAQ (reference sequence). V shed 1 base and J shed 5 bases, with 27 bases lying between them. CDR3 coding DNA: TGTGCCAGCAGCTTAGATCTGTCGTGGTCTAGCGGCAGGGGGCACGAGCAGTACTTC. Translation: CASSLDLSWSSGRGHEQYF. Filled out from reference TRBV7-9 and TRBJ2-7, the complete variable domain reads DTGVSQNPRHKITKRGQNVTFRCDPISEHNRLYWYRQTLGQGPEFLTYFQNEAQLEKSRLLSDRFSAERPKGSFSTLEIQRTEQGDSAMYLCASSLDLSWSSGRGHEQYFGPGTRLTVT.

J is TRBJ2-1 and V is TRBV2, with 8 bases lining up with TRBD1. CDR3 size: 15 residues. In germline, CDR1 is SNHLY, CDR2 FYNNEI. J was trimmed by 6 bases and V by 4 bases; bases with no gene match: 8. CDR3 region: CASSATGAVGNEQFF. The DNA of the CDR3 is TGTGCCAGCAGTGCGACAGGGGCGGTTGGCAATGAGCAGTTCTTC. Full variable domain (remainder filled in from reference TRBV2 and TRBJ2-1): EPEVTQTPSHQVTQMGQEVILRCVPISNHLYFYWYRQILGQKVEFLVSFYNNEISEKSEIFDDQFSVERPDGSNFTLKIRSTKLEDSAMYFCASSATGAVGNEQFFGPGTRLTVL.

This CDR3 is CASSMVGPWDTQYF. DNA of the CDR3: TGTGCCAGCAGCATGGTGGGGCCTTGGGATACGCAGTATTTT. This chain uses TRBV5-4 with TRBJ2-3; weak D call: TRBD1 (5 bases). V was cut by 4 bases and J by 6 bases, with 15 bases left in between. The CDR3 is made up of 14 amino acids. Germline V lookup: CDR1 SGHNT, CDR2 YYREEE (reference sequence).

This chain connects TRBV19 to TRBJ2-3; 9 nucleotides match TRBD1. Losses at the gene ends were 7 bases for V and 2 bases for J; bases not matched to a gene: 7. The CDR3 consists of 15 residues. CDR1 is LNHDA, CDR2 SQIVND, per germline (reference sequence). The CDR3 nucleotides read TGTGCCAGTAAACGGGGACAGGGAGCCACAGATACGCAGTATTTT. This sequence encodes CASKRGQGATDTQYF.

This clone was seen more than once but under ten times. The chain combines TRBV7-2 with TRBJ2-7, with 7 positions matching TRBD2. Trimming took 6 bases from V and 1 from J; bases not matched to a gene: 3. The CDR3 is 13 residues long. The germline V gene has CDR1 SGHTA and CDR2 FQGNSA. CDR3 nucleotides: TGTGCCAGCAGTGGGGGGGGATCCTACGAGCAGTACTTC. It specifies CASSGGGSYEQYF.

This chain joins TRBV20-1 and TRBJ1-3; no definite D call. This CDR3 region has 11 residues. Looked up from germline, CDR1 is DFQATT and CDR2 is SNEGSKA (reference sequence). The V end lost 3 bases, the J end lost 2 bases, and 2 bases lay between the germline ends. CDR3 sequence reads: CSARTGNTIYF. CDR3 DNA sequence: TGCAGTGCTAGGACTGGAAACACCATATATTTT.

In the case of this clone: Other nucleotide sequences in the sample specify the same CDR3. The genes are TRBV7-2 and TRBJ2-5, with TRBD2 matching 8 bases. Germline CDR1 SGHTA, CDR2 FQGNSA. Trimming removed 5 bases from V and 0 bases from J; junction bases left unmatched: 14. The CDR3 consists of 18 residues. The CDR3 spells CASSLVSKRGMYQETQYF. CDR3 in DNA: TGTGCCAGCAGCCTAGTCTCCAAGCGGGGGATGTACCAAGAGACCCAGTACTTC.

The rearrangement uses TRBV4-2 and TRBJ1-2; D not resolved. The CDR3 sequence is 14 residues long. V lost 6 bases and J lost 2, with 13 bases in between. Germline V lookup: CDR1 LGHNA, CDR2 YNFKEQ. In DNA form, the CDR3 reads TGTGCCAGCAGTAGAACAGATAAAAACTATGGCTACACCTTC. This encodes CASSRTDKNYGYTF.

This clone was detected once. The CDR3 protein is CASASGGRSYEQYF. CDR3 nucleotide sequence: TGCGCCAGCGCTAGCGGGGGGCGCTCCTACGAGCAGTACTTC. The chain links TRBV4-1 to TRBJ2-7, with 11 positions matching TRBD2. V trimming: 8 bases; J trimming: 0 bases; junction bases outside the gene matches: 3. The CDR3 runs to 14 residues. Germline values: CDR1 MGHRA, CDR2 YSYEKL.